This is a list of T cell receptor beta chains from one sample in a study of PD-1 blockade in mismatch repair-deficient tumors. Some clones are missing from TCRdb's copy, which holds only in-frame ones; the method was immunoSEQ multiplex PCR. This sample has 120,000 or so clones; roughly nine tenths occur once, and the top ten carry approximately 13%. The sample consisted of peripheral blood, taken 44 weeks after starting pembrolizumab. All receptors come from an adult with mismatch repair-deficient cancer. Each CDR3 is given with its conserved first and last residue. D genes are given only for firm matches. Some rows have no size entry. The others give once, few or many, or a class for an expanded clone.

d_call,j_call,clone_size,v_call,cdr3_aa,cdr3_nt
TRBD2,TRBJ2-7,NA,TRBV5-1,CASSLERGLSYEQYF,TGCGCCAGCAGCTTGGAGCGGGGGCTCTCCTACGAGCAGTACTTC
TRBD1,TRBJ2-7,NA,TRBV4-1,CASSHTGTGGYEQYF,TGCGCCAGCAGCCATACCGGGACAGGGGGTTACGAGCAGTACTTC
TRBD2,TRBJ2-2,NA,TRBV4-3,CASSQEEALAGVGELFF,TGCGCCAGCAGCCAAGAAGAGGCACTAGCGGGAGTCGGGGAGCTGTTTTTT
NA,TRBJ1-1,NA,TRBV30,CAWSHWTANTEAFF,TGTGCCTGGAGTCACTGGACAGCCAACACTGAAGCTTTCTTT
NA,TRBJ1-4,NA,TRBV19,CASSIARGGEKLFF,TGTGCCAGTAGTATAGCTAGAGGGGGTGAAAAACTGTTTTTT
NA,TRBJ2-3,NA,TRBV9,CASSPQTGSTGTDTQYF,TGTGCCAGCAGCCCTCAAACAGGATCCACAGGGACAGATACGCAGTATTTT
TRBD1,TRBJ2-3,NA,TRBV18,CASSPQTPGQGSDTQYF,TGTGCCAGCTCACCCCAGACACCGGGACAGGGTTCAGATACGCAGTATTTT
TRBD1,TRBJ1-3,NA,TRBV9,CASSGDSSGNTIYF,TGTGCCAGCAGCGGGGACAGCTCTGGAAACACCATATATTTT
NA,TRBJ2-3,NA,TRBV7-9,CASSRGVITGGADTQYF,TGTGCCAGCAGCCGCGGAGTGATTACAGGGGGGGCAGATACGCAGTATTTT
TRBD1,TRBJ1-4,NA,TRBV19,CASSMMTGRYEKLFF,TGTGCCAGTAGTATGATGACAGGGAGGTATGAAAAACTGTTTTTT
TRBD2,TRBJ2-1,once,TRBV4-1,CASSQGGTSGVYNEQFF,TGCGCCAGCAGCCAAGGGGGGACTAGCGGGGTCTACAATGAGCAGTTCTTC
NA,TRBJ2-3,NA,TRBV5-8,CASSLGTDYTDTQYF,TGTGCCAGCAGCTTGGGGACAGACTACACAGATACGCAGTATTTT
NA,TRBJ2-7,NA,TRBV19,CASSMVVGYEQYF,TGTGCCAGTAGTATGGTAGTGGGCTACGAGCAGTACTTC
NA,TRBJ1-1,once,TRBV11-1,CASSLMGNTEAFF,TGTGCCAGCAGCTTGATGGGGAACACTGAAGCTTTCTTT